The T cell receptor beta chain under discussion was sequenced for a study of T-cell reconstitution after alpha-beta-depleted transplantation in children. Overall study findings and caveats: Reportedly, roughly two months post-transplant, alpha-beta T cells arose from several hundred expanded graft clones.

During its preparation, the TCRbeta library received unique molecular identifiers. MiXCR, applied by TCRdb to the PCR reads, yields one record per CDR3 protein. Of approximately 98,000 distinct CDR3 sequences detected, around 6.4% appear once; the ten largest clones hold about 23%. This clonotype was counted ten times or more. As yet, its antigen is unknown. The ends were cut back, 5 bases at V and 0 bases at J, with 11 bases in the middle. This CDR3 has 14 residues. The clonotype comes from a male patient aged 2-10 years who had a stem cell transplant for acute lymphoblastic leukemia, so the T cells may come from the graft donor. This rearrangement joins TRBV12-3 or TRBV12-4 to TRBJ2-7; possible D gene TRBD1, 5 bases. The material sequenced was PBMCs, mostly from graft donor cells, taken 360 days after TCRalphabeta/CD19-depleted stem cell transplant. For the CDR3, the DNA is TGTGCCAGCAGTCTTGACAGAAGCTCCTACGAGCAGTACTTC. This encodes CASSLDRSSYEQYF.